The 8 T cell receptor beta chains below come from one sample, sequenced in a study of early T cells in non-severe SARS-CoV-2 infection. TCRdb ran MiXCR on the 5' RACE reads and lists one entry per CDR3 protein. The table lists around 26,000 distinct CDR3 sequences, 4.5% to 6% of them singletons. The sequenced sample consisted of whole blood. The receptors derive from an adult who was a healthcare worker with PCR-confirmed SARS-CoV-2 infection or an uninfected control (not recorded which).

This clonotype was recorded many times. This chain uses TRBV5-1 with TRBJ2-5, with D perhaps matching TRBD2 (5 bases). From germline, CDR1 is SGHRS and CDR2 YFSETQ. V lost 4 bases, J lost 2 bases, and 18 bases lay in between. The CDR3 loop spans 16 amino acids. The CDR3 DNA is TGCGCCAGCAGCCCCCTACTAGTAGCTCCTCAAGAGACCCAGTACTTC. Translated: CASSPLLVAPQETQYF.

This clonotype was detected only a few times. V gene TRBV9 combines with J gene TRBJ2-7, with D possibly TRBD1 on 5 matching bases. There are 15 residues in the CDR3. V lost 0 bases, J lost 2 bases, and 12 bases lay in between. Germline lookup yields CDR1 SGDLS and CDR2 YYNGEE. The CDR3 nucleotides are TGTGCCAGCAGCGTAGGTGTAGGGGCAGCCTACGAGCAGTACTTC. Translation: CASSVGVGAAYEQYF.

This clonotype was counted at least ten times. The genes are TRBV19 and TRBJ2-1, with D possibly being TRBD1 (6 bases). V was clipped by 1 base and J by 6 bases, with 10 bases between them. The CDR3 spans 14 residues. Germline V gene sequence: CDR1 LNHDA, CDR2 SQIVND (reference sequence). CDR3 coding DNA: TGTGCCAGTAGTATAGTGGGGACAAGCAATGAGCAGTTCTTC. Its translation is CASSIVGTSNEQFF. Drawing the rest from reference TRBV19 and TRBJ2-1, the complete variable domain is DGGITQSPKYLFRKEGQNVTLSCEQNLNHDAMYWYRQDPGQGLRLIYYSQIVNDFQKGDIAEGYSVSREKKESFPLTVTSAQKNPTAFYLCASSIVGTSNEQFFGPGTRLTVL.

This clonotype was seen many times. The chain is built from TRBV23-1 and TRBJ2-5, with D tentatively TRBD2 (6 bases). TRBV23-1 is an ORF, and what it does is uncertain. Trimming took off 4 bases at V and 1 base at J, with 13 bases between the two ends. This CDR3 has 15 amino acids. The CDR3 DNA is TGCGCCAGCAGTCCCCGAAGGCGGGGCCAAGAGACCCAGTACTTC. Translated, it gives CASSPRRRGQETQYF.

Ten or more counts support this clonotype. The junction and the germline gene differ at one end; a read error may be behind it. The CDR3, as DNA: TGTGCTAGCAGCCCGGGACTAGCGGGGGAAGAGACCCAGTACTTC. Encoded protein: CASSPGLAGEETQYF. The rearrangement uses TRBV7-7 and TRBJ2-5, with 14 bases identical to TRBD2. Germline values: CDR1 SSHAT, CDR2 FNYEAQ (reference sequence). This CDR3 is 15 amino acids long.

Ten or more counts support this clonotype. The chain carries TRBV6-2 or TRBV6-3 and TRBJ2-2; D might be TRBD1 (5 bases). Germline-derived CDR1 and CDR2 are MNHEY and SVGEGT. This CDR3 region has 15 residues. V lost 7 bases to trimming and J lost 1 base, with 13 bases between them. CDR3 nucleotides: TGTGCCAGCAACCCTGGGGCCCTGAACACCGGGGAGCTGTTTTTT. The encoded protein is CASNPGALNTGELFF.

V is TRBV10-3 and J is TRBJ2-7; 8 bases match TRBD1. Germline V gene lookup returns CDR1 ENHRY and CDR2 SYGVKD. V lost 4 bases, J lost 5 bases, and 4 bases stayed unmatched. The CDR3 consists of 13 residues. CDR3 residues: CAISAPDRDEQYF. The DNA of the CDR3 is TGTGCCATCAGTGCACCGGACAGGGACGAGCAGTACTTC.

This clonotype was observed at least ten times. The chain combines TRBV4-2 with TRBJ2-1; D remains unclear. V shed 1 base and J shed 8 bases, with 12 bases lying between them. The germline CDR1 and CDR2 sequences are LGHNA and YNFKEQ. This CDR3 is 14 amino acids long. CDR3 coding DNA: TGTGCCAGCAGCCAAGGTGGAGCGATCCATGAGCAGTTCTTC. Protein: CASSQGGAIHEQFF.